The next 15 T cell receptor beta chains were all read from a single sample in a study of T cell responses to AZD1222 COVID-19 vaccine. TCRdb's copy holds only in-frame clones and misses some; the assay was immunoSEQ multiplex PCR. The table has roughly 150,000 clones, 80% to 90% seen once. The source material was peripheral blood, sampled on day 0 of AZD1222 vaccination. These receptor sequences come from an adult in good health.

The genes are TRBV5-4 and TRBJ2-1, with 9 bases aligning to TRBD2. Germline CDR1 reads SGHNT; CDR2 reads YYREEE (reference sequence). Trimming took 0 bases from V and 7 from J; bases not matched to a gene: 5. The CDR3 runs 15 residues. The CDR3 reads CASSLEREVVNEQFF. CDR3 nucleotide sequence: TGTGCCAGCAGCTTGGAGCGGGAGGTAGTGAATGAGCAGTTCTTC.

V gene TRBV7-3 combines with J gene TRBJ2-5; a weak D match, TRBD2 (7 bases). Per germline, CDR1 SGHTA and CDR2 FQGTGA. This CDR3 region has 13 residues. Deletions cut 3 bases from V and 6 bases from J, with 11 bases between. CDR3 in DNA: TGTGCCAGCAGCTTGGAGGGGGGGAAGACCCAGTACTTC. This codes for CASSLEGGKTQYF.

This chain links TRBV3-1 (or the pseudogene TRBV3-2) with TRBJ1-2, with D hard to call. The ends were cut back, 3 bases at V and 1 base at J, with 6 bases in the middle. Per germline, CDR1 LGHDT and CDR2 YNNKEL (reference sequence). This CDR3 has 13 residues. In DNA form, the CDR3 reads TGTGCCAGCAGCCAGCACGGTAACTATGGCTACACCTTC. Encoded protein: CASSQHGNYGYTF.

This clone was seen a few times. The chain is built from TRBV5-1 and TRBJ1-4; D is ambiguous. Trimming removed 0 bases at V and 2 bases at J, with 8 bases between. The CDR3 is 15 amino acids. The germline V gene has CDR1 SGHRS and CDR2 YFSETQ. Here the CDR3 DNA reads TGCGCCAGCAGCTTGGGACGGGGTACTAATGAAAAACTGTTTTTT. Its protein is CASSLGRGTNEKLFF.

V gene TRBV28 combines with J gene TRBJ2-4, with TRBD1 matching over 10 bases. CDR3 length equals 18 residues. Germline CDR1 and CDR2: MDHEN and SYDVKM. Trimming took 5 bases from V and 0 from J; bases not matched to a gene: 10. The CDR3 here is CASSLRDRGSLAKNIQYF. For the CDR3, the DNA is TGTGCCAGCAGTCTCCGGGACAGGGGATCTCTAGCCAAAAACATTCAGTACTTC.

This clone was counted once. CDR3 sequence (DNA): TGTGCCAGCAGCTTATTTGCGAGTGATACGCAGTATTTT. This encodes CASSLFASDTQYF. The chain links TRBV7-9 to TRBJ2-3; D not certain. The CDR3 loop spans 13 amino acids. Trimming took off 2 bases at V and 6 bases at J, with 9 bases between the two ends. CDR1 and CDR2 (germline): SEHNR, FQNEAQ (reference sequence).

The chain has TRBV4-1 and TRBJ1-5; D unresolved. This CDR3 spans 15 amino acids. The V end lost 1 base, the J end lost 2 bases, and 9 bases lay between the germline ends. CDR1 and CDR2 (germline): MGHRA, YSYEKL. The DNA for the CDR3 is TGCGCCAGCAGCCAAGGGCCCTGGGGCAATCAGCCCCAGCATTTT. Encoded protein: CASSQGPWGNQPQHF.

The genes are TRBV6-1 and TRBJ2-1; 10 bases are a match to TRBD1. Germline V gives CDR1 MNHNS, CDR2 SASEGT. V was pared by 3 bases and J by 7 bases, with 9 bases of the junction left unmatched. The CDR3 is 16 amino acids. CDR3 in amino acids: CASSEPRDRGANEQFF. In nucleotides, the CDR3 is TGTGCCAGCAGTGAGCCCCGGGACAGGGGAGCGAATGAGCAGTTCTTC.

The gene calls are TRBV7-2 and TRBJ1-1; D is uncertain. From germline, CDR1 is SGHTA and CDR2 FQGNSA. The CDR3 has 13 amino acids. V was clipped by 5 bases and J by 2 bases, with 9 bases between them. The CDR3 sequence is CASSTRTNTEAFF. For the CDR3, the DNA is TGTGCCAGCAGCACCCGGACCAACACTGAAGCTTTCTTT.

The chain employs TRBV7-2 and TRBJ1-1, with TRBD1 matching over 10 bases. The V gene end was trimmed by 5 bases and the J gene end by 4 bases; junction bases not matched to a gene: 7. The CDR3 totals 15 residues. Germline V CDR1 and CDR2: SGHTA, FQGNSA. The CDR3 region is CASSNDRGRGTEAFF. The CDR3 DNA sequence: TGTGCCAGCAGCAACGACAGGGGGCGAGGCACTGAAGCTTTCTTT.

The chain employs TRBV11-3 and TRBJ1-1, with no clear D. The CDR3 length is 14 residues. Germline V gene data show CDR1 as SGHNT and CDR2 as YENEEA. The V end was cut by 2 bases, the J end by 1 base, with 8 bases between. CDR3 DNA sequence: TGTGCCAGCAGCTTAAGTACGAAGAACACTGAAGCTTTCTTT. Its protein is CASSLSTKNTEAFF.

The V and J genes are TRBV23-1 and TRBJ1-6; D is possibly TRBD1 (5 bases). TRBV23-1 is an ORF, and what it does is uncertain. V was pared by 1 base and J by 7 bases, with 14 bases between. The CDR3 runs to 16 residues. The CDR3 DNA follows: TGCGCCAGCAGTCAATTGGTGGAGGGGAACAATTCACCCCTCCACTTT. Translation gives CASSQLVEGNNSPLHF.

J is TRBJ1-5 and V is TRBV2; D call uncertain. V lost 6 bases and J lost 0, with 6 bases in between. The CDR3 runs to 13 residues. Looked up from germline, CDR1 is SNHLY and CDR2 is FYNNEI. The CDR3 sequence: CASRPYSNQPQHF. The CDR3 DNA reads TGTGCCAGCAGGCCTTATAGCAATCAGCCCCAGCATTTT.

With respect to this clone: The same CDR3 is also encoded by other DNA sequences in this sample. The chain joins TRBV28 to TRBJ1-5; no clear D gene. V lost 1 base, J lost 6 bases, and 1 base lay in between. CDR3 size: 11 residues. The germline V gene has CDR1 MDHEN and CDR2 SYDVKM. The CDR3 bases are TGTGCCAGCAGTTTATCTCAGCCCCAGCATTTT. Amino acids: CASSLSQPQHF.

This clone was detected once. The chain carries TRBV7-3 and TRBJ1-6; 7 bases fit TRBD1. Trimming removed 0 bases from V and 6 bases from J; junction bases left unmatched: 2. This CDR3 has 15 amino acids. Looked up from germline, CDR1 is SGHTA and CDR2 is FQGTGA. The CDR3 loop is CASSLTGGPNSPLHF. Written as DNA, the CDR3 is TGTGCCAGCAGCTTAACAGGGGGCCCTAATTCACCCCTCCACTTT.